The source of this TCR beta chain is a study of shared clonotypes between healthy human individuals. Study-wide findings and caveats: Having only a few donors restricted how much genetic and exposure-history diversity was captured.

The V segment lost 0 bases and the J segment 5 bases; nucleotides outside the gene matches: 11. The CDR3 contains 18 residues. Germline CDR1 is MNHEY and CDR2 is SMNVEV (reference sequence). As regards this clone: Its antigen is unknown.

For each subset, genomic DNA was distributed in equal portions over several immunoSEQ plates. The method was immunoSEQ multiplex PCR; TCRdb's version includes in-frame clones alone and lacks a portion of them. Of fewer than 1.6 million clones listed, about 98.5% are singletons. This receptor was identified in a man younger than 45 in good health. The specimen was naive CD4+ T cells sorted from blood. Subset defined: CD45RA+ positively selected. This sequence joins TRBV27 and TRBJ2-3; the match to TRBD2 covers 10 bases. The CDR3: CASSLSVLAGVGGDTQYF. CDR3 nucleotide sequence: TGTGCCAGCAGTTTATCAGTTCTAGCGGGAGTCGGTGGAGATACGCAGTATTTT.